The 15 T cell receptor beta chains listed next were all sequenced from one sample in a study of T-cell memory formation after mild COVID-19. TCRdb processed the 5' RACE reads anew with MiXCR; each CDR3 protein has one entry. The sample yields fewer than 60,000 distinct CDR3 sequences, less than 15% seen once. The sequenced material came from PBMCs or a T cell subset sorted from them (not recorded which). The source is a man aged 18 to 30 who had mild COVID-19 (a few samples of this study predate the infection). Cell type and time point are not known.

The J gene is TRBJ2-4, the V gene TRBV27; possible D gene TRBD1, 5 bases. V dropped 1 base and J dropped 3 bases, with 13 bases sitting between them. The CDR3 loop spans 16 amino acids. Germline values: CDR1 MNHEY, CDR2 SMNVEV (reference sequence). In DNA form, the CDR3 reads TGTGCCAGCAGTTTATTTGGCTGGGGCGGCAAAAACATTCAGTACTTC. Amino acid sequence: CASSLFGWGGKNIQYF.

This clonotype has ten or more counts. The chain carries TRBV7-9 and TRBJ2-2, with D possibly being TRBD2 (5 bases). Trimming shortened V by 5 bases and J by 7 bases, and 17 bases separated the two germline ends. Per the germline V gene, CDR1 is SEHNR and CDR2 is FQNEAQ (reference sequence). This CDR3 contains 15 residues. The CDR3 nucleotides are TGTGCCAGCAGCCCTAGCTCCCTAGCCGGCGGGGAGCTGTTTTTT. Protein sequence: CASSPSSLAGGELFF.

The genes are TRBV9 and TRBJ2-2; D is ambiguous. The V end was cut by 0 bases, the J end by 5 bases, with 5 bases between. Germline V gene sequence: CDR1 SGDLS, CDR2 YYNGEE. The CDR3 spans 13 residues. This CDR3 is CASSVGQTGELFF. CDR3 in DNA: TGTGCCAGCAGCGTAGGCCAAACCGGGGAGCTGTTTTTT.

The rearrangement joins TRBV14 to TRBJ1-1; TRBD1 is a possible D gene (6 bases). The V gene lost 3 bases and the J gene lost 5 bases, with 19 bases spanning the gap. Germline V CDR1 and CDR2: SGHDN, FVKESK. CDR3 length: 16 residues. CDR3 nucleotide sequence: TGTGCCAGCAGCCAGGGGGGCAGCCGAATGGGTACTGAAGCTTTCTTT. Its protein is CASSQGGSRMGTEAFF.

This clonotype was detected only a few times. CDR3 coding DNA: TGTGCCAGCCGTCGGACAGGGAGGAGTCAGCCCCAGCATTTT. This translates into CASRRTGRSQPQHF. The chain combines TRBV7-8 with TRBJ1-5; the match to TRBD1 covers 8 bases. V dropped 8 bases and J dropped 6; count of bases not matched to a gene: 9. The V gene's germline CDR1 is SGHVS and CDR2 FQNEAQ. The CDR3 has 14 amino acids.

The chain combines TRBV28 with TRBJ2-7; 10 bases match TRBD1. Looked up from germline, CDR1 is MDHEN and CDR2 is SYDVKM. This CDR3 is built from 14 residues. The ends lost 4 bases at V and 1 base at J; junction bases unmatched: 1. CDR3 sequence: CASSSGQGSYEQYV. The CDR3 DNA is TGTGCCAGCAGTTCGGGACAGGGGTCCTACGAGCAGTACGTC.

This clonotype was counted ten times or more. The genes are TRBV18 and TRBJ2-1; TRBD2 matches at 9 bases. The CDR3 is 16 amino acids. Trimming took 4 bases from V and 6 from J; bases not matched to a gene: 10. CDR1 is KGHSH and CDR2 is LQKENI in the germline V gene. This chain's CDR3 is CASSLPGGGAVNEQFF. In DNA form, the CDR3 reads TGTGCCAGCTCACTGCCTGGCGGGGGGGCTGTCAATGAGCAGTTCTTC.

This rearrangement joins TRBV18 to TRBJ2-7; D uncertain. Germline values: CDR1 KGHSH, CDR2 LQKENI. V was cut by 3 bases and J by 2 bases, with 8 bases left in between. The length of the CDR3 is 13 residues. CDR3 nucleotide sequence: TGTGCCAGCTCACCGGACGGTGCCTACGAGCAGTACTTC. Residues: CASSPDGAYEQYF.

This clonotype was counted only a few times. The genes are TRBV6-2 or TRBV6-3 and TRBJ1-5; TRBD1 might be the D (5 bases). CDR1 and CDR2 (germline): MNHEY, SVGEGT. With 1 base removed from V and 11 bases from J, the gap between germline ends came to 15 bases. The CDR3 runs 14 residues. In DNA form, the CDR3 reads TGTGCCAGCAGTTACTTCGCCGACAGCAGGTCCCAGCATTTT. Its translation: CASSYFADSRSQHF.

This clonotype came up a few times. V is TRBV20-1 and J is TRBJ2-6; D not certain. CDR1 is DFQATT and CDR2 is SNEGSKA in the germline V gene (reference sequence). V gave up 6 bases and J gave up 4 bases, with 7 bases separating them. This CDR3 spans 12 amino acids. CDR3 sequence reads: CSAGVGANVLTF. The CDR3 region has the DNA TGCAGTGCAGGCGTGGGGGCCAACGTCCTGACTTTC.

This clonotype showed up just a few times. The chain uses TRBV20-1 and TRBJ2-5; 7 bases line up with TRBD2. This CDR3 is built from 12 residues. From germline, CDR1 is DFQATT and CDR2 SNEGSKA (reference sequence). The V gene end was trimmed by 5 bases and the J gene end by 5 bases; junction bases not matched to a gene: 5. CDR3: CSALGGWETQYF. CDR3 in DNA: TGCAGTGCTTTGGGGGGGTGGGAGACCCAGTACTTC.

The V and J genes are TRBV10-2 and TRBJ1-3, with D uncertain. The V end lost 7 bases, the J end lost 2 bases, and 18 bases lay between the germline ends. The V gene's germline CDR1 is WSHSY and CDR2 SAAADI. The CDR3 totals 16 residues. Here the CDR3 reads CASTPGSPGPGNTIYF. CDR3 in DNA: TGCGCCAGCACTCCTGGGTCCCCGGGTCCTGGAAACACCATATATTTT.

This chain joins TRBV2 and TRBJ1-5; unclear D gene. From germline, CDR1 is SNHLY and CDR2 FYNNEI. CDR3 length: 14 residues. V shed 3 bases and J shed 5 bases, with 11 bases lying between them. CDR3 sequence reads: CASSDIGGDQPQHF. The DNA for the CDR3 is TGTGCCAGCAGTGACATAGGAGGAGATCAGCCCCAGCATTTT.

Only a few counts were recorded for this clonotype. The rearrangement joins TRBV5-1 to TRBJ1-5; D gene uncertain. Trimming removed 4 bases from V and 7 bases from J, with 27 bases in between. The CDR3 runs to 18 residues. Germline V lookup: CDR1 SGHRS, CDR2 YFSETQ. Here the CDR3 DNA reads TGCGCCAGCAGCCCAGAGGGCCCGGATCGCTCTGGGAAGCAGCCCCAGCATTTT. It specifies CASSPEGPDRSGKQPQHF. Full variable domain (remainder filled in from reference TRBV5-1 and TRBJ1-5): KAGVTQTPRYLIKTRGQQVTLSCSPISGHRSVSWYQQTPGQGLQFLFEYFSETQRNKGNFPGRFSGRQFSNSRSEMNVSTLELGDSALYLCASSPEGPDRSGKQPQHFGDGTRLSIL.

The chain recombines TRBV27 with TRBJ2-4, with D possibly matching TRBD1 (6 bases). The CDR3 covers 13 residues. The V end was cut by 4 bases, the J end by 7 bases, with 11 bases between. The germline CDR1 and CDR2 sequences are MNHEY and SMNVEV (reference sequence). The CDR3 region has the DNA TGTGCCAGCAGTTCGCAGGGGATGAACATTCAGTACTTC. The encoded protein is CASSSQGMNIQYF.